Presented here are 23 T cell receptor beta chains from one specimen sequenced in a study of TIL therapy for anti-PD-1-resistant metastatic lung cancer listed by TCRdb under 2021. The time point label on this specimen signifies: pre-treatment sample, taken before nivolumab and TIL therapy. The baseline tumor samples, taken from the same resection that was used to grow TIL, were excised metastases, most often pleural nodules or supraclavicular lymph nodes. Using bias-controlled multiplex PCR with the immunoSEQ v3 hsTCRB kit, the TCR beta CDR3 regions were amplified from genomic DNA. The clones in this table, taken by TCRdb from immuneACCESS, are in-frame only. Not every clone is retained; where verified, under half of the shortfall comes from an unresolved V gene, and the cause of the rest is unknown. The sample includes around 100,000 clones, with roughly 65% observed a single time. The ten largest make up 9.5% to 13% of the sample.

Sample: tumor tissue, taken at baseline. The origin of the receptors is a person between 25 and 80 years old with non-small cell lung cancer.

In this sample, this clone turned up a few times. Other DNA sequences in this sample translate to the same CDR3. V is TRBV28 and J is TRBJ1-5; TRBD1 might be the D (5 bases). The CDR3 is 15 amino acids. Trimming took off 8 bases at V and 5 bases at J, with 19 bases between the two ends. Per the germline V gene, CDR1 is MDHEN and CDR2 is SYDVKM. The CDR3 DNA follows: TGTGCCAGCTCTCCCGGGACGGGGAGGGATCAGCCCCAGCATTTT. Translating it yields CASSPGTGRDQPQHF. The full variable domain, with the rest looked up from reference TRBV28 and TRBJ1-5, is DVKVTQSSRYLVKRTGEKVFLECVQDMDHENMFWYRQDPGLGLRLIYFSYDVKMKEKGDIPEGYSVSREKKERFSLILESASTNQTSMYLCASSPGTGRDQPQHFGDGTRLSIL.

The J gene is TRBJ2-2, the V gene TRBV7-2; D unresolved. CDR1 is SGHTA and CDR2 is FQGNSA in the germline V gene. Trimming shortened V by 4 bases and J by 7 bases, and 13 bases separated the two germline ends. The CDR3 loop spans 14 amino acids. CDR3 DNA sequence: TGTGCCAGCAGCTCAGGACCTTCGGGCGGGGAGCTGTTTTTT. This codes for CASSSGPSGGELFF.

This clone was observed at least ten times. The chain has TRBV7-8 and TRBJ2-1; TRBD2 matches 8 bases. The germline CDR1 and CDR2 sequences are SGHVS and FQNEAQ. The CDR3 spans 16 residues. V lost 2 bases to trimming and J lost 4 bases; unmatched junction nucleotides: 7. The CDR3 DNA sequence: TGTGCCAGCAGCTTAATGCGGGGGGAGCGGTACAATGAGCAGTTCTTC. Translation: CASSLMRGERYNEQFF.

This chain joins TRBV6-5 and TRBJ1-1, with D perhaps matching TRBD1 (5 bases). Trimming shortened V by 7 bases and J by 4 bases, and 13 bases separated the two germline ends. The length of the CDR3 is 13 residues. Germline V lookup: CDR1 MNHEY, CDR2 SVGAGI. In DNA, the CDR3 is TGTGCCAGCACTCACGGGGGAGTCACTGAAGCTTTCTTT. Its protein product is CASTHGGVTEAFF.

This clone was seen only a few times. The V and J genes are TRBV4-1 and TRBJ2-7, with TRBD1 matching 8 bases. V lost 4 bases and J lost 5; bases outside the gene matches: 4. The V gene's germline CDR1 is MGHRA and CDR2 YSYEKL. The CDR3 consists of 13 residues. The CDR3 DNA sequence: TGCGCCAGCAGCCCCCCGGACAGGGACGAGCAGTACTTC. The encoded protein is CASSPPDRDEQYF.

The gene calls are TRBV4-1 and TRBJ1-1, with TRBD1 identical over 8 bases. Unmatched junction bases numbered 10, after V lost 4 bases and J lost 3 bases. Germline V gene sequence: CDR1 MGHRA, CDR2 YSYEKL. This CDR3 region has 16 residues. The CDR3 loop is CASSPLMGQAYTEAFF. DNA for the CDR3: TGCGCCAGCAGCCCTTTAATGGGACAGGCCTACACTGAAGCTTTCTTT.

This chain links TRBV6-5 with TRBJ1-5; weak D call: TRBD1 (6 bases). V was clipped by 6 bases and J by 9 bases, with 21 bases between them. CDR3 size: 15 residues. Germline V gene lookup returns CDR1 MNHEY and CDR2 SVGAGI. The CDR3 nucleotides are TGTGCCAGCAGCACGAAACCGGTGGGGGCTAGGCCCCAGCATTTT. It codes for CASSTKPVGARPQHF.

The chain uses TRBV7-2 and TRBJ2-5, with 8 bases matching TRBD1. V lost 5 bases and J lost 4; bases outside the gene matches: 3. The CDR3 runs to 13 residues. Germline V CDR1 and CDR2: SGHTA, FQGNSA. The CDR3 bases are TGTGCCAGCAGCCAGGGACAGGCAGAGACCCAGTACTTC. This translates into CASSQGQAETQYF.

This clone was observed once. The rearrangement links TRBV28 to TRBJ1-6; D is uncertain. Looked up from germline, CDR1 is MDHEN and CDR2 is SYDVKM. There are 16 residues in the CDR3. Trimming shortened V by 5 bases and J by 9 bases, and 20 bases separated the two germline ends. The CDR3 loop is CASSVSRWPKVSPLHF. For the CDR3, the DNA is TGTGCCAGCAGTGTATCACGGTGGCCAAAAGTTTCACCCCTCCACTTT.

The rearrangement joins TRBV5-8 to TRBJ1-5; D is undetermined. The germline gives CDR1 SGHTS, CDR2 YDEGEE. Trimming pared 3 bases from V and 4 bases from J, leaving 17 bases between. The CDR3 extends over 16 amino acids. CDR3 amino acids: CASSSPGVGPNQPQHF. The DNA of the CDR3 is TGTGCCAGCAGCTCTCCCGGGGTAGGCCCGAATCAGCCCCAGCATTTT.

This chain joins TRBV5-4 and TRBJ2-3, with 10 bases fitting TRBD2. The CDR3 length is 16 residues. Germline CDR1 SGHNT, CDR2 YYREEE (reference sequence). V was pared by 1 base and J by 3 bases, with 5 bases of the junction left unmatched. In nucleotides, the CDR3 is TGTGCCAGCAGCTTGAGAGCGGGGGGGGATACAGATACGCAGTATTTT. It specifies CASSLRAGGDTDTQYF.

This clone was counted a few times. The gene calls are TRBV29-1 and TRBJ1-4; tentative D call: TRBD1 (5 bases). Germline loops: CDR1 SQVTM, CDR2 ANQGSEA. The CDR3 length is 12 residues. Trimming stripped 8 bases from V and 7 bases from J, with 14 bases between. DNA of the CDR3: TGCAGCACTGGTCGGGGGTCTGAAAAACTGTTTTTT. As protein: CSTGRGSEKLFF.

This rearrangement joins TRBV3-1 (or the pseudogene TRBV3-2) to TRBJ2-3, with 9 positions matching TRBD1. V lost 4 bases and J lost 1; bases outside the gene matches: 6. Germline CDR1 LGHDT, CDR2 YNNKEL (reference sequence). This CDR3 has 16 amino acids. CDR3 protein: CASSPERTGGTDTQYF. The CDR3 DNA sequence: TGTGCCAGCAGCCCTGAGAGGACAGGGGGCACAGATACGCAGTATTTT.

This chain connects TRBV5-1 to TRBJ2-5; D remains unclear. The V end lost 0 bases, the J end lost 1 base, and 4 bases lay between the germline ends. CDR3 length equals 13 residues. In germline, CDR1 is SGHRS, CDR2 YFSETQ. For the CDR3, the DNA is TGCGCCAGCAGCTTGGCCCCCCAAGAGACCCAGTACTTC. Encoded protein: CASSLAPQETQYF.

This chain joins TRBV5-1 and TRBJ1-2, with a tentative D call TRBD1 (5 bases). This CDR3 contains 13 residues. Germline-derived CDR1 and CDR2 are SGHRS and YFSETQ. V was clipped by 8 bases and J by 8 bases, with 19 bases between them. CDR3 in DNA: TGCGCCAGGTGGCGGGGCACCTGGGAGGGCTACACCTTC. Translating it yields CARWRGTWEGYTF.

In this sample, this clone turned up once. J is TRBJ2-7 and V is TRBV27, with 8 bases that match TRBD2. The J segment lost 2 bases and the V segment lost 8 bases, leaving 14 bases of the junction unmatched. Per the germline V gene, CDR1 is MNHEY and CDR2 is SMNVEV (reference sequence). CDR3 size: 16 residues. CDR3 sequence (DNA): TGTGCCAGCGGGGCATCAGCGGGAGAGGTGGCCTACGAGCAGTACTTC. Amino acid sequence: CASGASAGEVAYEQYF.

The V call is TRBV18, the J call TRBJ1-4; possible D gene TRBD1, 6 bases. The CDR3 is 14 amino acids. Germline loops: CDR1 KGHSH, CDR2 LQKENI. V lost 1 base to trimming and J lost 8 bases, with 11 bases between them. CDR3 DNA sequence: TGTGCCAGCTCACCACGACAGGAGGCGGAAAAACTGTTTTTT. It encodes CASSPRQEAEKLFF.

The V gene is TRBV24-1, the J gene TRBJ1-1; 7 bases are shared with TRBD1. Per the germline V gene, CDR1 is KGHDR and CDR2 is SFDVKD. The CDR3 sequence is 14 residues long. V lost 4 bases and J lost 6; bases outside the gene matches: 7. As DNA, the CDR3 is TGTGCCACCAGTGACCCAGGGGGAATCCCTGAAGCTTTCTTT. Translation: CATSDPGGIPEAFF.

V and J are TRBV28 and TRBJ2-2; no definite D call. Trimming removed 5 bases at V and 6 bases at J, with 16 bases between. CDR1 and CDR2 (germline): MDHEN, SYDVKM. The CDR3 has 15 residues. CDR3 nucleotides: TGTGCCAGCAGTAGGAGCGACATTAGGGCCGGGGAGCTGTTTTTT. Its protein is CASSRSDIRAGELFF.

The chain employs TRBV5-1 and TRBJ1-1, with 7 bases aligning to TRBD1. The V and J ends lost 6 bases and 2 bases, in that order; junction bases with no gene match: 10. The CDR3 is 15 amino acids. CDR1 is SGHRS and CDR2 is YFSETQ in the germline V gene. As DNA, the CDR3 is TGCGCCAGCACCGCGACAGGGACGTTTAACACTGAAGCTTTCTTT. This gives the protein CASTATGTFNTEAFF.

V gene TRBV28 combines with J gene TRBJ2-3; possibly TRBD1 or TRBD2 for D (5 bases each). The germline V gene has CDR1 MDHEN and CDR2 SYDVKM. This CDR3 has 14 residues. The V and J ends lost 4 bases and 1 base respectively, with 9 bases between them. CDR3: CASSYGARTDTQYF. The CDR3 coding sequence is TGTGCCAGCAGTTACGGGGCCCGCACAGATACGCAGTATTTT.

The genes are TRBV7-9 and TRBJ2-1, with 7 bases aligning to TRBD1. The CDR3 runs to 13 residues. V dropped 2 bases and J dropped 7; count of bases not matched to a gene: 2. CDR1 and CDR2 from the germline V gene are SEHNR and FQNEAQ (reference sequence). The CDR3 bases are TGTGCCAGCAGCTTATCAGGGGGAAATGAGCAGTTCTTC. It encodes CASSLSGGNEQFF. The full variable domain, completed using reference TRBV7-9 and TRBJ2-1, is DTGVSQNPRHKITKRGQNVTFRCDPISEHNRLYWYRQTLGQGPEFLTYFQNEAQLEKSRLLSDRFSAERPKGSFSTLEIQRTEQGDSAMYLCASSLSGGNEQFFGPGTRLTVL.

This clone was found a few times. This rearrangement joins TRBV28 to TRBJ1-1, with TRBD1 as a possible D gene (6 bases). V lost 6 bases to trimming and J lost 5 bases, with 19 bases between them. The length of the CDR3 is 15 residues. In germline, CDR1 is MDHEN, CDR2 SYDVKM. The CDR3 DNA reads as TGTGCCAGCAGGCAGTACCCGGGACAAAGAACTGAAGCTTTCTTT. Its translation is CASRQYPGQRTEAFF.